The following is a TCR beta chain sequence with its context. Source study methods: Nucleated cell counts were estimated from reference gene primer amplification. Libraries were prepared by immunoSEQ multiplex PCR; TCRdb keeps only in-frame clonotypes and omits some of them. V, J and clone size were drawn from that table, and D and trimming were deduced from the DNA. The profile shows fewer than 350,000 clones, 85% of them singletons. The V gene end was trimmed by 3 bases and the J gene end by 7 bases; junction bases not matched to a gene: 4. Germline V gives CDR1 LNHNV, CDR2 YYDKDF (reference sequence). The CDR3 consists of 16 residues. The data belong to a study of blood T cell repertoires in COVID-19.

The chain recombines TRBV15 with TRBJ2-1, with 15 nucleotides matching TRBD2. Sequenced input: PBMCs or T cells enriched from blood (not recorded which). This receptor was identified in a woman aged 45-59 years who had recovered from COVID-19. The CDR3 protein is CATSRWTSGRGNEQFF. DNA of the CDR3: TGTGCCACCAGCAGGTGGACTAGCGGGAGGGGTAATGAGCAGTTCTTC. Together with reference TRBV15 and TRBJ2-1, the CDR3 gives the full variable domain: DAMVIQNPRYQVTQFGKPVTLSCSQTLNHNVMYWYQQKSSQAPKLLFHYYDKDFNNEADTPDNFQSRRPNTSFCFLDIRSPGLGDTAMYLCATSRWTSGRGNEQFFGPGTRLTVL.